This T cell receptor (beta chain) was sequenced during a study of control samples from healthy donors and cancer patients. Germline V gene sequence: CDR1 SGHTA, CDR2 FQGTGA. Trimming stripped 3 bases from V and 8 bases from J, with 13 bases between. There are 13 residues in the CDR3. The method was immunoSEQ multiplex PCR; TCRdb's version includes in-frame clones alone and lacks a portion of them. The data hold tens of thousands of clones, with around 87% observed a single time. This receptor was identified in a man in his fifties or sixties in good health. The chain recombines TRBV7-3 with TRBJ1-2, with D unclear. Sequenced: blood. CDR3 bases: TGTGCCAGCAGCTTTCGTTCAGGAGCAGGCTACACCTTC. This translates into CASSFRSGAGYTF.